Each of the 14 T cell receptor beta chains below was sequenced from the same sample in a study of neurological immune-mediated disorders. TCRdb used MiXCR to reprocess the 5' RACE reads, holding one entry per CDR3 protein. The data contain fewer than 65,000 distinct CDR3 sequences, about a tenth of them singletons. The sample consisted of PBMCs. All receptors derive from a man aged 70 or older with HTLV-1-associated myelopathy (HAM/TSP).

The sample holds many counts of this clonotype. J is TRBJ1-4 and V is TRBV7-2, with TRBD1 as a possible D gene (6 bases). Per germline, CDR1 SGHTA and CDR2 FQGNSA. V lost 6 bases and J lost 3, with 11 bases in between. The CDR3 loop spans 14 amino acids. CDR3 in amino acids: CASRRGGSNEKLFF. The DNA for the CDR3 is TGTGCCAGCAGGAGGGGGGGCTCTAATGAAAAACTGTTTTTT.

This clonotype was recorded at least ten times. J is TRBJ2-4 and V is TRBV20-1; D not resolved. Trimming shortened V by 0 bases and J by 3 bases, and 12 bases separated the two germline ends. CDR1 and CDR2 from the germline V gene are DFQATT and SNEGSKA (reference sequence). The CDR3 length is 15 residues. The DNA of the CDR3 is TGCAGTGCTAGAGATCGGGTACAGAGCAAAAACATTCAGTACTTC. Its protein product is CSARDRVQSKNIQYF.

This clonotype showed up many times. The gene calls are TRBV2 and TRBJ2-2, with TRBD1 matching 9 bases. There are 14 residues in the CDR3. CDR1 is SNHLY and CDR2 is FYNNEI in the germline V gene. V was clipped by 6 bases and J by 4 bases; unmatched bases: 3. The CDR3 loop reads CASRGTGSTGELFF. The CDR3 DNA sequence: TGTGCCAGCAGGGGGACAGGGAGCACCGGGGAGCTGTTTTTT.

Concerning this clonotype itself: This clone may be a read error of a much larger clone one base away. CDR3 DNA: TGCAGTACTTTCAACAGGGACTCTGGGGCCAACGTCCTGACTTTC. Translating gives CSTFNRDSGANVLTF. The rearrangement joins TRBV20-1 to TRBJ2-6; the D gene is possibly TRBD1 (6 bases). In germline, CDR1 is DFQATT, CDR2 SNEGSKA (reference sequence). V lost 8 bases and J lost 0, with 14 bases in between. This CDR3 is 15 amino acids long.

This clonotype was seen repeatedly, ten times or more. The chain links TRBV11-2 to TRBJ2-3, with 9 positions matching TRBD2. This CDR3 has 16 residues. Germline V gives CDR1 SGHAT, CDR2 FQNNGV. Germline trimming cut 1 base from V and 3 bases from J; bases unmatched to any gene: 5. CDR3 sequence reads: CASSLGGAGGTDTQYF. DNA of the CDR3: TGTGCCAGCAGCTTAGGTGGCGCGGGAGGGACAGATACGCAGTATTTT.

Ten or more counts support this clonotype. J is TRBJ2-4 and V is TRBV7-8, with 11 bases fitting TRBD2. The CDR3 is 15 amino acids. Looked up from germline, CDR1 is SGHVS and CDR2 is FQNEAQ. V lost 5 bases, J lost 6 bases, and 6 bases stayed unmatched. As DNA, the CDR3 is TGTGCCAGCAGCCCGACTAGCGGGGTTCGAAACATTCAGTACTTC. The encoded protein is CASSPTSGVRNIQYF.

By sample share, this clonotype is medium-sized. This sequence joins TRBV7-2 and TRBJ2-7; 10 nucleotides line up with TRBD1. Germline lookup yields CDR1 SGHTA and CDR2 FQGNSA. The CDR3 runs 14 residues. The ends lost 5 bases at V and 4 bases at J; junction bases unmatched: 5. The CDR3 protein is CASSRDRGRYEQYF. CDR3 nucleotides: TGTGCCAGCAGCCGAGACAGGGGGCGGTACGAGCAGTACTTC.

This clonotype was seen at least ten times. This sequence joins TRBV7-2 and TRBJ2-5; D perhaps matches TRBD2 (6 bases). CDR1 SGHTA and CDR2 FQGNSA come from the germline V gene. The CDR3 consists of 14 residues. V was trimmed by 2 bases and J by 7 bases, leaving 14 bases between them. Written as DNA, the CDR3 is TGTGCCAGCAGCTTAAATGGTAACGGGGGGACCCAGTACTTC. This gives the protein CASSLNGNGGTQYF.

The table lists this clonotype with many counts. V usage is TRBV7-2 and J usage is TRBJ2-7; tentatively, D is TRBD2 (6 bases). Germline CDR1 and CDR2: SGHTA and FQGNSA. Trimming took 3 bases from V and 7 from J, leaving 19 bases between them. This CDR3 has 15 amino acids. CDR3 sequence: CASSFVGTPGTEQYF. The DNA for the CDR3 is TGTGCCAGCAGCTTTGTTGGGACTCCCGGCACGGAGCAGTACTTC.

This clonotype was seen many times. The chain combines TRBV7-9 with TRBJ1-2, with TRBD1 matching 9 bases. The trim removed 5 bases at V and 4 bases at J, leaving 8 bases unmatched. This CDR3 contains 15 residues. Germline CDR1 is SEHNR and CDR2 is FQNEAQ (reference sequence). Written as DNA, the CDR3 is TGTGCCAGCAGCCCAACAGGGGGCGGCAGCTATGGCTACACCTTC. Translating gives CASSPTGGGSYGYTF. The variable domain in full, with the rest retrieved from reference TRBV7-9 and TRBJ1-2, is DTGVSQNPRHKITKRGQNVTFRCDPISEHNRLYWYRQTLGQGPEFLTYFQNEAQLEKSRLLSDRFSAERPKGSFSTLEIQRTEQGDSAMYLCASSPTGGGSYGYTFGSGTRLTVV.

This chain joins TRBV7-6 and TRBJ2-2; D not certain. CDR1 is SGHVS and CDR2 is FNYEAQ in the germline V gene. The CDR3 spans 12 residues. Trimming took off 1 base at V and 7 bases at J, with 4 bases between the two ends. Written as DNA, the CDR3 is TGTGCCAGCAGCTTAGGGAGCGGGGAGCTGTTTTTT. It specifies CASSLGSGELFF.

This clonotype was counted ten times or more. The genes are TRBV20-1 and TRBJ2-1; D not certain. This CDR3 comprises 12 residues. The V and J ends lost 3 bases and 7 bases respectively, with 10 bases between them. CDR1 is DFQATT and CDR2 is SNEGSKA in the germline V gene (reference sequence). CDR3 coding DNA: TGCAGTGCTAGTTTTGAGGTGAATGAGCAGTTCTTC. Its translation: CSASFEVNEQFF.

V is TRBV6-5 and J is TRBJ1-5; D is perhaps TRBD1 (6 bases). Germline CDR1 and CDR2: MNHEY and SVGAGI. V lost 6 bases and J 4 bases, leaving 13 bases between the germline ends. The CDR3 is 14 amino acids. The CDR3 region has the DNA TGTGCCAGCAGGAAGGGACATGGGAATCAGCCCCAGCATTTT. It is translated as CASRKGHGNQPQHF.

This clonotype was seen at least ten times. CDR3 DNA: TGTGCCAGCAGCCAGGGTGTTGGGCTCGGGTTCGAGCAGTTCTTC. Translation: CASSQGVGLGFEQFF. The J gene is TRBJ2-1, the V gene TRBV7-2; D is possibly TRBD1 (5 bases). Germline V gives CDR1 SGHTA, CDR2 FQGNSA. The CDR3 covers 15 residues. V shed 5 bases and J shed 10 bases, with 21 bases lying between them.